This T cell receptor (beta chain) originates from a study of blood T cell repertoires in COVID-19. About the research overall: The analysed material was cDNA or gDNA that came from T cells, B-cell-depleted T cells, or PBMCs.

In the authors' workflow: Estimated nucleated cell counts came from reference gene primer amplification. Sequenced by immunoSEQ multiplex PCR; TCRdb stores in-frame clones only, minus some. D and trimming come from the DNA, and the V and J calls and clone size come from that table. Among approximately 130,000 clones listed, 85% to 90% were seen once. The TCR originated in a man between 65 and 85 years old with active or convalescent COVID-19. Sequencing used peripheral blood.

CDR3 residues: CASSFGLAGVGAPYEQYF. The CDR3 DNA reads TGTGCCAGCAGCTTTGGGCTAGCGGGAGTAGGGGCGCCTTACGAGCAGTACTTC. The gene calls are TRBV11-2 and TRBJ2-7; 10 positions match TRBD2. J gave up 4 bases and V 3 bases, and 15 bases lay outside the gene matches. CDR3 length equals 18 residues. Germline V gives CDR1 SGHAT, CDR2 FQNNGV.